This T cell receptor (beta chain) was sequenced in a study of T cell changes during pregnancy in multiple sclerosis. Sequenced by immunoSEQ multiplex PCR; TCRdb stores in-frame clones only, minus some. The sample carries fewer than 20,000 clones, over 70% recorded once. Sequenced here: CD8+ T cells from peripheral blood mononuclear cells, sampled in the third trimester of pregnancy. The source is a female donor in good health, enrolled as a control in a pregnancy study.

DNA for the CDR3: TGTGCCAGCAGCTTAGGGGGGGGTGGAGCCAATTCACCCCTCCACTTT. This codes for CASSLGGGGANSPLHF. J is TRBJ1-6 and V is TRBV7-3, with a possible D match to TRBD1 (5 bases). The ends were cut back, 2 bases at V and 7 bases at J, with 15 bases in the middle. The CDR3 covers 16 residues. Germline CDR1 SGHTA, CDR2 FQGTGA.